The 22 T cell receptor beta chains given below trace back to one sample, sequenced in a study of shared clonotypes between healthy human individuals. Assay: immunoSEQ multiplex PCR; the TCRdb copy retains only in-frame clones and omits some. Among more than 450,000 clones listed, less than 85% were seen once. The sample taken for sequencing was PBMCs. All receptors come from a woman between 35 and 50 years old in good health. Some clones in this sample may be carry-over from other donors' samples.

The rearrangement uses TRBV5-1 and TRBJ2-7; 7 nucleotides line up with TRBD2. The V and J ends lost 7 bases and 0 bases, in that order; junction bases with no gene match: 4. CDR1 and CDR2 from the germline V gene are SGHRS and YFSETQ. There are 13 residues in the CDR3. CDR3: CASRAGTSYEQYF. CDR3 DNA: TGCGCCAGCCGAGCGGGAACCTCCTACGAGCAGTACTTC.

The chain carries TRBV27 and TRBJ2-3; D is ambiguous. V dropped 5 bases and J dropped 7 bases, with 7 bases sitting between them. The CDR3 has 11 residues. The V gene's germline CDR1 is MNHEY and CDR2 SMNVEV (reference sequence). Here the CDR3 reads CASSGQYTQYF. The CDR3, as DNA: TGTGCCAGCAGTGGCCAATATACGCAGTATTTT.

V and J are TRBV7-2 and TRBJ1-5; 10 nucleotides match TRBD1. CDR1 and CDR2 from the germline V gene are SGHTA and FQGNSA. The V gene end was trimmed by 3 bases and the J gene end by 2 bases; junction bases not matched to a gene: 1. CDR3 length: 15 residues. In DNA form, the CDR3 reads TGTGCCAGCAGCTTGACAGGGGGCGGCAATCAGCCCCAGCATTTT. Translated: CASSLTGGGNQPQHF.

The V call is TRBV7-2, the J call TRBJ2-3; unclear D gene. This CDR3 has 14 residues. V was pared by 4 bases and J by 4 bases, with 12 bases between. CDR1 is SGHTA, CDR2 FQGNSA, per germline. CDR3 nucleotide sequence: TGTGCCAGCAGCTCGGACCATGGCGCAGATACGCAGTATTTT. Its protein product is CASSSDHGADTQYF.

This rearrangement joins TRBV5-6 to TRBJ2-7, with D tentatively TRBD2 (6 bases). Germline loops: CDR1 SGHDT, CDR2 YYEEEE. This CDR3 contains 14 residues. The V gene lost 1 base and the J gene lost 5 bases, with 13 bases spanning the gap. This CDR3 is CASSLRYGTDEQYF. In DNA, the CDR3 is TGTGCCAGCAGCTTGCGATACGGGACTGACGAGCAGTACTTC.

The chain combines TRBV4-2 with TRBJ2-3, with 13 bases that match TRBD2. V shed 0 bases and J 3 bases; nucleotides not matched to a gene: 9. There are 19 residues in the CDR3. Looked up from germline, CDR1 is LGHNA and CDR2 is YNFKEQ. CDR3 amino acids: CASSQESGTSGMVTDTQYF. In DNA form, the CDR3 reads TGTGCCAGCAGCCAAGAGAGCGGGACTAGCGGGATGGTGACAGATACGCAGTATTTT.

The chain recombines TRBV28 with TRBJ2-3, with a tentative D call TRBD1 (5 bases). CDR3 length: 15 residues. Trimming removed 0 bases from V and 6 bases from J, with 13 bases in between. The germline V gene encodes CDR1 MDHEN and CDR2 SYDVKM. CDR3 amino acids: CASSLWQGFGDTQYF. The CDR3 DNA reads as TGTGCCAGCAGTTTATGGCAGGGATTCGGGGATACGCAGTATTTT.

V is TRBV7-2 and J is TRBJ2-3; a weak D match, TRBD1 (6 bases). Germline CDR1 SGHTA, CDR2 FQGNSA. Trimming pared 6 bases from V and 1 base from J, leaving 17 bases between. The CDR3 spans 16 residues. The CDR3 coding sequence is TGTGCCAGCAGTTTCGCCCACCGACAGGGCACAGATACGCAGTATTTT. This gives the protein CASSFAHRQGTDTQYF. Drawing the rest from reference TRBV7-2 and TRBJ2-3, the complete variable domain is GAGVSQSPSNKVTEKGKDVELRCDPISGHTALYWYRQSLGQGLEFLIYFQGNSAPDKSGLPSDRFSAERTGGSVSTLTIQRTQQEDSAVYLCASSFAHRQGTDTQYFGPGTRLTVL.

CDR3 sequence (DNA): TGTGCCACCAGCAGCGACAGCTCTGGAAACACCATATATTTT. Its translation: CATSSDSSGNTIYF. The chain combines TRBV15 with TRBJ1-3, with D maybe TRBD1 (5 bases). V shed 3 bases and J shed 0 bases, with 6 bases lying between them. Per the germline V gene, CDR1 is LNHNV and CDR2 is YYDKDF (reference sequence). This CDR3 is 14 amino acids long.

This clone was seen a single time. The chain uses TRBV2 and TRBJ1-5, with 8 bases lining up with TRBD1. The length of the CDR3 is 14 residues. V lost 8 bases, J lost 5 bases, and 8 bases stayed unmatched. Germline-derived CDR1 and CDR2 are SNHLY and FYNNEI. CDR3 loop: CASVPGTGDQPQHF. DNA for the CDR3: TGTGCCAGCGTACCCGGGACAGGTGATCAGCCCCAGCATTTT.

This rearrangement joins TRBV7-2 to TRBJ2-5, with no clear D. There are 14 residues in the CDR3. The germline V and J ends were trimmed by 5 bases and 1 base, with 11 bases remaining between them. The germline gives CDR1 SGHTA, CDR2 FQGNSA. In DNA, the CDR3 is TGTGCCAGCAGCGGATCAAAGGCCCAAGAGACCCAGTACTTC. It yields the protein CASSGSKAQETQYF.

This chain connects TRBV6-1 to TRBJ1-1; D is ambiguous. The germline V gene has CDR1 MNHNS and CDR2 SASEGT. V shed 7 bases and J shed 4 bases, with 16 bases lying between them. The CDR3 is 14 amino acids. CDR3: CASKVGPLVTEAFF. In DNA form, the CDR3 reads TGTGCCAGCAAAGTCGGACCGTTGGTCACTGAAGCTTTCTTT.

The rearrangement uses TRBV6-4 and TRBJ2-1, with a possible D match to TRBD1 (5 bases). Per the germline V gene, CDR1 is MRHNA and CDR2 is SNTAGT. V gave up 6 bases and J gave up 6 bases, with 18 bases separating them. The CDR3 is 15 residues long. In DNA, the CDR3 is TGTGCCAGCAGCCCCCAGGGTGATAACACCAATGAGCAGTTCTTC. It is translated as CASSPQGDNTNEQFF.

This chain joins TRBV10-1 and TRBJ2-7, with D possibly matching TRBD2 (6 bases). This CDR3 contains 14 residues. The ends were cut back, 10 bases at V and 1 base at J, with 17 bases in the middle. Germline CDR1 and CDR2: WNHNN and SYGVQD (reference sequence). CDR3 in amino acids: CATYVGGKSYEQYF. CDR3 sequence (DNA): TGCGCCACCTACGTCGGGGGAAAGTCCTACGAGCAGTACTTC.

This clone is a singleton in its sample. This rearrangement joins TRBV5-1 to TRBJ1-1; D possibly corresponds to TRBD1 (6 bases). The CDR3 contains 16 residues. In germline, CDR1 is SGHRS, CDR2 YFSETQ. V was cut by 0 bases and J by 2 bases, with 14 bases left in between. Here the CDR3 reads CASSLGRGEGNTEAFF. CDR3 sequence (DNA): TGCGCCAGCAGCTTGGGCAGGGGAGAGGGAAACACTGAAGCTTTCTTT.

With regard to this clone: This sample also contains other DNA sequences that code for the same CDR3. The rearrangement joins TRBV19 to TRBJ2-7; 12 positions match TRBD2. The CDR3 extends over 15 amino acids. Trimming at V came to 3 bases and at J to 3 bases, leaving 3 bases not matched to a gene. Germline CDR1 reads LNHDA; CDR2 reads SQIVND (reference sequence). This chain's CDR3 is CASSIGLAGSYEQYF. The CDR3 DNA reads TGTGCCAGTAGTATTGGACTAGCGGGGAGCTACGAGCAGTACTTC.

The J gene is TRBJ1-5, the V gene TRBV28, with a weak D call TRBD1 (5 bases). The CDR3 has 15 amino acids. With 3 bases removed from V and 5 bases from J, the gap between germline ends came to 14 bases. CDR1 MDHEN and CDR2 SYDVKM come from the germline V gene. In nucleotides, the CDR3 is TGTGCCAGCAGTTTTGGGCAGGGCCGGTATCAGCCCCAGCATTTT. It codes for CASSFGQGRYQPQHF.

This chain links TRBV5-1 with TRBJ2-3, with 7 bases lining up with TRBD2. This CDR3 region has 18 residues. Germline V CDR1 and CDR2: SGHRS, YFSETQ. V gave up 3 bases and J gave up 5 bases; unmatched junction bases: 18. DNA of the CDR3: TGCGCCAGCAGCTCGAGGGGTGTAGGTGGGAGGGCCGTAGATACGCAGTATTTT. Residues: CASSSRGVGGRAVDTQYF.

This chain links TRBV10-3 with TRBJ2-1; 11 nucleotides line up with TRBD1. The CDR3 length is 16 residues. With 3 bases clipped from V and 4 bases from J, the junction kept 5 bases outside the gene matches. Per the germline V gene, CDR1 is ENHRY and CDR2 is SYGVKD. The CDR3 DNA reads as TGTGCCATCAGTGACGGACAGGGGGCAGGGTACAATGAGCAGTTCTTC. Protein sequence: CAISDGQGAGYNEQFF.

On this clone: Relative to the germline gene, one junction end is altered; a read error may explain this. This chain connects TRBV5-1 to TRBJ2-5; D may match TRBD1 or TRBD2 (5 bases each). CDR3 size: 16 residues. The germline V gene encodes CDR1 SGHRS and CDR2 YFSETQ. CDR3 region: CTSSTGKGEGQETQYF. CDR3 nucleotide sequence: TGCACCAGCAGCACGGGGAAGGGTGAGGGGCAAGAGACCCAGTACTTC.

J is TRBJ2-7 and V is TRBV7-8; D is undetermined. V lost 1 base, J lost 4 bases, and 14 bases lay in between. CDR1 is SGHVS and CDR2 is FQNEAQ in the germline V gene. The CDR3 covers 15 residues. The CDR3 DNA reads as TGTGCCAGCAGCTTAGTAGATATGTCTAGTTACGAGCAGTACTTC. The encoded protein is CASSLVDMSSYEQYF.

The rearrangement joins TRBV29-1 to TRBJ2-1; D remains unclear. Looked up from germline, CDR1 is SQVTM and CDR2 is ANQGSEA. The CDR3 extends over 12 amino acids. Trimming took off 5 bases at V and 10 bases at J, with 15 bases between the two ends. CDR3 coding DNA: TGCAGCGTTTGGGCCTCGTGGCCCGAGCAGTTCTTC. It translates to CSVWASWPEQFF.